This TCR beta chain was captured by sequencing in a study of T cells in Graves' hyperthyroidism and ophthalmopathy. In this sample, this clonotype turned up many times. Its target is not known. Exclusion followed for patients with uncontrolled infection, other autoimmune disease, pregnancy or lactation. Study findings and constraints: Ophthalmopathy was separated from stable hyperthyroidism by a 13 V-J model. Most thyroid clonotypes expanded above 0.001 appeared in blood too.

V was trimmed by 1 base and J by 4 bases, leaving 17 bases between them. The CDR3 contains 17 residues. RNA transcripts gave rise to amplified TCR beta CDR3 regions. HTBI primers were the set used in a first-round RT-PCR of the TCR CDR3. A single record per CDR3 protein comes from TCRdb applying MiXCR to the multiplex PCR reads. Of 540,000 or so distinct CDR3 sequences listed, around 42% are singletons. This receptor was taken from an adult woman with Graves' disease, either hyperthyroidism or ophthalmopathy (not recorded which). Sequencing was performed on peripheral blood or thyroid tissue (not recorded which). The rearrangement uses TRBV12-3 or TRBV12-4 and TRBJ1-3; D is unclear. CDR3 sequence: CASSLESALGTGNTIYF. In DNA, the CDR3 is TGTGCCAGCAGTTTAGAGTCGGCGCTTGGAACGGGAAACACCATATATTTT.